Listed here is a single TCR beta chain. Given a much more abundant clone one base away, this may be a read error. V was cut by 5 bases and J by 4 bases, with 13 bases left in between. Per germline, CDR1 DFQATT and CDR2 SNEGSKA (reference sequence). The length of the CDR3 is 13 residues. The TCR beta profiling, which covered VDJ combination and CDR3 sequence, was carried out using genomic DNA as the template. MiXCR, run by TCRdb on the reads, gives a single entry per CDR3 protein. Seen here are 250,000 to 300,000 distinct CDR3 sequences, 45% to 65% observed once, and the top ten hold roughly 8%. The sample originates from a study of CD8+CD57+ T cells in acquired aplastic anemia. Study information: Sorted CD4+ and CD8+ cell DNA averaged roughly 3.2 ug.

The rearrangement uses TRBV20-1 and TRBJ2-3, with D possibly TRBD1 on 7 matching bases. The source material was sorted CD4+, CD8+, or CD8+CD57+ T cells (not recorded which) from PBMCs. This TCR derives from a human donor with severe aplastic anemia or a healthy control (not recorded which). CDR3 protein: CSAGTAGADTQYF. The DNA of the CDR3 is TGCAGTGCTGGGACAGCGGGCGCAGATACGCAGTATTTT.